The clone carrying this TCR beta chain was seen repeatedly, ten times or more. Antigen specificity is unknown. This entry comes from a study of T cells in Graves' hyperthyroidism and ophthalmopathy. Amplification yielded TCR beta CDR3 regions, with RNA transcripts as the source. First-round RT-PCR with HTBI primers amplified the TCR CDR3 region. TCRdb ran MiXCR on the multiplex PCR reads and lists one entry per CDR3 protein. The sample has hundreds of thousands of distinct CDR3 sequences; about 15% are singletons. The authors obtained PBMCs from roughly 9.7 ml of fresh peripheral blood. Study results and limitations: Prediction of ophthalmopathy progression came a median around 7.1 months pre-onset.

The germline V gene encodes CDR1 SGHVS and CDR2 FQNEAQ. V was trimmed by 1 base and J by 8 bases, leaving 9 bases between them. The CDR3 runs 13 residues. The clonotype originates from a woman in her late teens or twenties with Graves' ophthalmopathy. The chain joins TRBV7-8 to TRBJ2-1, with D perhaps TRBD2 (6 bases). Sequenced material: blood. The DNA for the CDR3 is TGTGCCAGCAGCTTAGGGACTACGTATGAGCAGTTCTTC. This translates into CASSLGTTYEQFF.